The clone carrying this T cell receptor beta chain was detected a few times. Original analysis: For nucleated cells, counts were estimated from reference gene primer amplification. Clones were sequenced by immunoSEQ multiplex PCR, and TCRdb holds only the in-frame ones, with some missing. Clone size and V and J calls were adopted from that table, with D and trimming inferred from the DNA. The sample lists under 200,000 clones; about four fifths were seen once. These data originate in a study of blood T cell repertoires in COVID-19. Study-wide background: COVID-19 samples from acute and convalescent phases originated in the United States, Italy and Spain. PBMCs, B-cell-depleted T cells, or T cells provided the cDNA or gDNA that made up the material.

The CDR3 is 13 residues long. V was pared by 3 bases and J by 8 bases, with 13 bases between. Sequences were obtained from peripheral blood. The chain links TRBV12-3 or TRBV12-4 to TRBJ1-1; no clear D gene. The origin of this receptor is a man in his 70s who had recovered from COVID-19. The CDR3 reads CASSLWSEAEAFF. The CDR3 region has the DNA TGTGCCAGCAGTTTGTGGTCTGAAGCAGAAGCTTTCTTT.